This T cell receptor (beta chain) was retrieved from a study of Graves' ophthalmopathy and Graves' hyperthyroidism. RNA transcripts served as template for amplifying TCR beta CDR3 sequences. HTBI-primed first-round RT-PCR preceded second-round multiplex PCR. TCRdb processed the multiplex PCR reads anew with MiXCR; each CDR3 protein has one entry. In the table there are 45,000 to 60,000 distinct CDR3 sequences, less than 55% of which are singletons. This clonotype has a handful of counts. What it recognizes is unknown. Study-level results: At 70.59% sensitivity and 72.22% specificity, the model predicted progression of the ophthalmopathy. Also, most clonotypes expanded in the thyroid above 0.001 frequency appeared in blood.

The material sequenced was peripheral blood. This TCR was recovered from an adult woman with Graves' ophthalmopathy.

Here the CDR3 reads CASPRDRANNQPQHF. The CDR3 region has the DNA TGTGCCAGCCCACGCGACAGGGCCAACAATCAGCCCCAGCATTTT. The chain combines TRBV18 with TRBJ1-5; 7 bases line up with TRBD1. In germline, CDR1 is KGHSH, CDR2 LQKENI. The CDR3 totals 15 residues. The ends lost 8 bases at V and 3 bases at J; junction bases unmatched: 10.